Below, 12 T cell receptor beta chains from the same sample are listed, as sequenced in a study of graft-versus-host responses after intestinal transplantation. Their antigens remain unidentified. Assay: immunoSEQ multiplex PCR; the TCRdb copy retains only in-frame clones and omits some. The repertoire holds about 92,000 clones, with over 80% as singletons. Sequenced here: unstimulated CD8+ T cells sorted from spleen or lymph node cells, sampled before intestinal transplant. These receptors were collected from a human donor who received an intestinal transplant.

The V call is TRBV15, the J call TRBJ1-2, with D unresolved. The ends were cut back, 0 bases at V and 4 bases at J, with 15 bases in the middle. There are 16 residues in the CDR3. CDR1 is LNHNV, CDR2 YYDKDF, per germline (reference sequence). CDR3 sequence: CATSRDLTSALYGYTF. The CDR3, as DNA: TGTGCCACCAGCAGAGATCTGACATCGGCCCTCTATGGCTACACCTTC.

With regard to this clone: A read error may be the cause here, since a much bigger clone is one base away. CDR3 residues: CASSQQDISSYEQYF. In DNA form, the CDR3 reads TGTGCCAGCAGCCAGCAGGACATATCCTCCTACGAGCAGTACTTC. The rearrangement uses TRBV4-2 and TRBJ2-7; TRBD1 might be the D (5 bases). Germline lookup yields CDR1 LGHNA and CDR2 YNFKEQ. The ends were cut back, 3 bases at V and 0 bases at J, with 12 bases in the middle. This CDR3 is built from 15 residues.

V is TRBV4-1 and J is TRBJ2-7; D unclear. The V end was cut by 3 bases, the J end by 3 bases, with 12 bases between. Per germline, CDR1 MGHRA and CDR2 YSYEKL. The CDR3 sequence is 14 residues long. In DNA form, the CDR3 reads TGCGCCAGCAGCCACAGTTTAGGCAACTACGAGCAGTACTTC. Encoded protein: CASSHSLGNYEQYF.

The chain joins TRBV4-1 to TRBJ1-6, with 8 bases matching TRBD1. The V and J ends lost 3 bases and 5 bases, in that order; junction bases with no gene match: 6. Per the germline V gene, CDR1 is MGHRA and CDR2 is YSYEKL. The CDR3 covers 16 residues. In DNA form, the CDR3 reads TGCGCCAGCAGCCACACTGAGGACAGGGATAATTCACCCCTCCACTTT. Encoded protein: CASSHTEDRDNSPLHF.

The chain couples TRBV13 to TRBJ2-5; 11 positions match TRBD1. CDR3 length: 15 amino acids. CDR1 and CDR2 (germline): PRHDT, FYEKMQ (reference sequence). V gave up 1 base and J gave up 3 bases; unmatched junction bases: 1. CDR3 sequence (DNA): TGTGCCAGCAGCTTAGAGGGACAGGGGGAAGAGACCCAGTACTTC. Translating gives CASSLEGQGEETQYF.

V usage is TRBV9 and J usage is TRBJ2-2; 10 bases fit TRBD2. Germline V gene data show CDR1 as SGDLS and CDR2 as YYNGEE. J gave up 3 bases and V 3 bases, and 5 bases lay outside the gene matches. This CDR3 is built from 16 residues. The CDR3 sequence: CASSASGGADTGELFF. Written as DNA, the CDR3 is TGTGCCAGCAGCGCGAGCGGGGGGGCGGACACCGGGGAGCTGTTTTTT. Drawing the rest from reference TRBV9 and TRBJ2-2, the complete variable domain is DSGVTQTPKHLITATGQRVTLRCSPRSGDLSVYWYQQSLDQGLQFLIQYYNGEERAKGNILERFSAQQFPDLHSELNLSSLELGDSALYFCASSASGGADTGELFFGEGSRLTVL.

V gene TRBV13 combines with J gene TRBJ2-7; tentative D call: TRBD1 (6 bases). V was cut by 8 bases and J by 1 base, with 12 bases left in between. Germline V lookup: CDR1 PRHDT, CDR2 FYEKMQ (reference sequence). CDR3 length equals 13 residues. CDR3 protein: CASRDTRSYEQYF. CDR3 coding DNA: TGTGCCAGCCGGGACACACGATCCTACGAGCAGTACTTC.

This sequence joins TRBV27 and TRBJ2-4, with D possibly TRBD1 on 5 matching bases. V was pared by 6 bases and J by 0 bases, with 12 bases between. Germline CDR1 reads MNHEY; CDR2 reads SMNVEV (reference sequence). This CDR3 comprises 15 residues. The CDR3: CASSTETEAKNIQYF. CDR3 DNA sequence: TGTGCCAGCAGCACCGAGACAGAAGCCAAAAACATTCAGTACTTC.

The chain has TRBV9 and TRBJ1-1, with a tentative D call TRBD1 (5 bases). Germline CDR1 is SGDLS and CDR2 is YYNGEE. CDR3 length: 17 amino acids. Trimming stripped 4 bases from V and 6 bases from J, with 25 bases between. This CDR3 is CASSLGRLGQGGSEAFF. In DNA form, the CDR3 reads TGTGCCAGCAGCTTAGGGCGGTTGGGGCAGGGCGGTTCTGAAGCTTTCTTT. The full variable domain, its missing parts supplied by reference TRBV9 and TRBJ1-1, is DSGVTQTPKHLITATGQRVTLRCSPRSGDLSVYWYQQSLDQGLQFLIQYYNGEERAKGNILERFSAQQFPDLHSELNLSSLELGDSALYFCASSLGRLGQGGSEAFFGQGTRLTVV.

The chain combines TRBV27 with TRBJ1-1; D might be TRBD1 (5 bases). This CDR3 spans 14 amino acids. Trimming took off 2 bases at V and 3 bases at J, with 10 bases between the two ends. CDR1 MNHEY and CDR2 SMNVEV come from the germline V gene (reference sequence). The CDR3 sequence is CASSLEGRHTEAFF. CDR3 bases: TGTGCCAGCAGTTTAGAGGGGCGTCACACTGAAGCTTTCTTT.

The chain's CDR3 is CASRDPAEGDYGYTF. The CDR3 DNA reads TGTGCCAGCAGAGACCCGGCCGAGGGGGACTATGGCTACACCTTC. J is TRBJ1-2 and V is TRBV2; D is possibly TRBD1 (6 bases). Per the germline V gene, CDR1 is SNHLY and CDR2 is FYNNEI. V lost 6 bases to trimming and J lost 3 bases, with 17 bases between them. The CDR3 extends over 15 amino acids.

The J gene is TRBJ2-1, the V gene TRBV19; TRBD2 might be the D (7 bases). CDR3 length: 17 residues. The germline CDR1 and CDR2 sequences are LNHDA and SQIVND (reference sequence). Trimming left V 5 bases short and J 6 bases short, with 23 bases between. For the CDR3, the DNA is TGTGCCAGTAGTTGGGTAATAGGGGGGGAGGGATCCAATGAGCAGTTCTTC. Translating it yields CASSWVIGGEGSNEQFF. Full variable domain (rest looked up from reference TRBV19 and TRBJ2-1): DGGITQSPKYLFRKEGQNVTLSCEQNLNHDAMYWYRQDPGQGLRLIYYSQIVNDFQKGDIAEGYSVSREKKESFPLTVTSAQKNPTAFYLCASSWVIGGEGSNEQFFGPGTRLTVL.